Listed below are T cell receptor beta chains from one sample, sequenced in a study of glioma-infiltrating T cells after dendritic cell vaccination. Generated by immunoSEQ multiplex PCR, the TCRdb table keeps only in-frame clones and is missing some. The sample carries some 100,000 clones, 85% to 90% recorded once. This specimen was blood, taken before dendritic cell vaccination. These receptor sequences come from a human donor with glioblastoma. Each CDR3 is given with its conserved first and last residue. The order of the fields is D gene, CDR3 length, V gene, clone size, J gene, CDR3 DNA, CDR3 protein. The D gene is left open where the match is weak. Clone size, where shown, is once, few, many, or a class for clones that have expanded.

d_call: NA
cdr3_length: 12
v_call: TRBV7-8
clone_size: NA
j_call: TRBJ2-1
cdr3_nt: TGTGCCAGCAGTTTTAGAGCCCTAGAGCAGTTCTTC
cdr3_aa: CASSFRALEQFF

d_call: TRBD2
cdr3_length: 17
v_call: TRBV11-3
clone_size: few
j_call: TRBJ2-3
cdr3_nt: TGTGCCAGCAGCGGCAGGACTAGCGAGAAGAGGGCGAATACGCAGTATTTT
cdr3_aa: CASSGRTSEKRANTQYF

d_call: NA
cdr3_length: 15
v_call: TRBV13
clone_size: NA
j_call: TRBJ2-7
cdr3_nt: TGTGCCAGCAGTCCGCTGTGGCAGGGGACCTACGAGCAGTACTTC
cdr3_aa: CASSPLWQGTYEQYF

d_call: NA
cdr3_length: 14
v_call: TRBV9
clone_size: NA
j_call: TRBJ2-5
cdr3_nt: TGTGCCAGCAGCGGCCTAGGGGGATGGGAGACCCAGTACTTC
cdr3_aa: CASSGLGGWETQYF

d_call: TRBD1
cdr3_length: 13
v_call: TRBV5-6
clone_size: NA
j_call: TRBJ1-1
cdr3_nt: TGTGCCAGCAGTTTAACAGGGGGCACTGAAGCTTTCTTT
cdr3_aa: CASSLTGGTEAFF

d_call: NA
cdr3_length: 18
v_call: TRBV6-1
clone_size: few
j_call: TRBJ2-6
cdr3_nt: TGTGCCAGCAGTGATAGTCGGCGGGGCTACTCTGGGGCCAACGTCCTGACTTTC
cdr3_aa: CASSDSRRGYSGANVLTF

d_call: TRBD1
cdr3_length: 16
v_call: TRBV5-1
clone_size: NA
j_call: TRBJ2-1
cdr3_nt: TGCGCCAGCAGCTTGGCCCAAGGACAGGGGGGAGGTGAGCAGTTCTTC
cdr3_aa: CASSLAQGQGGGEQFF

d_call: TRBD2
cdr3_length: 15
v_call: TRBV7-2
clone_size: NA
j_call: TRBJ2-7
cdr3_nt: TGTGCCAGCAGCTTAGGGATTAGCGGGGCCGGCGAGCAGTGCTTC
cdr3_aa: CASSLGISGAGEQCF

d_call: TRBD1
cdr3_length: 15
v_call: TRBV18
clone_size: NA
j_call: TRBJ1-2
cdr3_nt: TGTGCCAGCTCACCAGAGGGGGCGCCGGACTATGGCTACACCTTC
cdr3_aa: CASSPEGAPDYGYTF

d_call: TRBD1
cdr3_length: 15
v_call: TRBV6-5
clone_size: once
j_call: TRBJ1-4
cdr3_nt: TGTGCCAGCACTTCGTACCACAGGGGAGGTGAAAAACTGTTTTTT
cdr3_aa: CASTSYHRGGEKLFF

d_call: TRBD2
cdr3_length: 15
v_call: TRBV19
clone_size: NA
j_call: TRBJ2-7
cdr3_nt: TGTGCCAGTAGTATAGGCGGGAGCGGCTCCTACGAGCAGTACTTC
cdr3_aa: CASSIGGSGSYEQYF

d_call: TRBD2
cdr3_length: 15
v_call: TRBV5-3
clone_size: NA
j_call: TRBJ2-1
cdr3_nt: TGTGCCAGAAGCTTGCTACGCGGGAGGTTGAATGAGCAGTTCTTC
cdr3_aa: CARSLLRGRLNEQFF

d_call: NA
cdr3_length: 15
v_call: TRBV7-9
clone_size: NA
j_call: TRBJ1-2
cdr3_nt: TGTGCCAGCAGCCCCTCCCCCGGGGTTCCCTATGGCTACACCTTC
cdr3_aa: CASSPSPGVPYGYTF

d_call: NA
cdr3_length: 14
v_call: TRBV6-5
clone_size: NA
j_call: TRBJ1-2
cdr3_nt: TGTGCCAGCAGTTCTCCGGCAGGGGACTATGGCTACACCTTC
cdr3_aa: CASSSPAGDYGYTF

d_call: TRBD1
cdr3_length: 14
v_call: TRBV27
clone_size: once
j_call: TRBJ2-1
cdr3_nt: TGTGCCAGCAAACAGGGGTCGTCCTACAATGAGCAGTTCTTC
cdr3_aa: CASKQGSSYNEQFF

d_call: NA
cdr3_length: 16
v_call: TRBV10-2
clone_size: NA
j_call: TRBJ1-2
cdr3_nt: TGCGCCAGCAGTGAGTCGAAATGGATCGGGGACTATGGCTACACCTTC
cdr3_aa: CASSESKWIGDYGYTF

d_call: TRBD1
cdr3_length: 14
v_call: TRBV19
clone_size: NA
j_call: TRBJ2-2
cdr3_nt: TGTGCCATGCAGGACAGGCATAACACCGGGGAGCTGTTTTTT
cdr3_aa: CAMQDRHNTGELFF

d_call: NA
cdr3_length: 11
v_call: TRBV7-9
clone_size: NA
j_call: TRBJ2-5
cdr3_nt: TGTGCCAGCTATTACCAGGAGACCCAGTACTTC
cdr3_aa: CASYYQETQYF

d_call: NA
cdr3_length: 16
v_call: TRBV4-1
clone_size: NA
j_call: TRBJ2-7
cdr3_nt: TGCGCCAGCAGCCTCAACAGGGGACTAGACTCCTACGAGCAGTACTTC
cdr3_aa: CASSLNRGLDSYEQYF

d_call: TRBD1
cdr3_length: 15
v_call: TRBV2
clone_size: NA
j_call: TRBJ2-2
cdr3_nt: TGTGCCAGCAGTGGAGGGACAGCGAACACCGGGGAGCTGTTTTTT
cdr3_aa: CASSGGTANTGELFF

d_call: NA
cdr3_length: 17
v_call: TRBV7-9
clone_size: once
j_call: TRBJ1-6
cdr3_nt: TGTGCCAGCAGCAATCGGCCAGGGGAGCCCTATAATTCACCCCTCCACTTT
cdr3_aa: CASSNRPGEPYNSPLHF

d_call: NA
cdr3_length: 14
v_call: TRBV27
clone_size: NA
j_call: TRBJ2-7
cdr3_nt: TGTGCCAGCAGTGCCCAGGGTGTGTGGTACGAGCAGTACTTC
cdr3_aa: CASSAQGVWYEQYF

d_call: TRBD1
cdr3_length: 12
v_call: TRBV29-1
clone_size: NA
j_call: TRBJ1-2
cdr3_nt: TGCAGCGATGGGACAGGGGGCTATGGCTACACCTTC
cdr3_aa: CSDGTGGYGYTF

d_call: NA
cdr3_length: 13
v_call: TRBV5-4
clone_size: NA
j_call: TRBJ2-3
cdr3_nt: TGTGCCAGCAGCTCCCCGAGTTGGGATACGCAGTATTTT
cdr3_aa: CASSSPSWDTQYF

d_call: TRBD1
cdr3_length: 15
v_call: TRBV28
clone_size: NA
j_call: TRBJ1-1
cdr3_nt: TGTGCCAGCAGTCCCGGGACAGTGACCATCATTGAAGCTTTCTTT
cdr3_aa: CASSPGTVTIIEAFF

d_call: TRBD2
cdr3_length: 15
v_call: TRBV5-1
clone_size: NA
j_call: TRBJ2-5
cdr3_nt: TGCGCCAGCAGCTCCGGGACTACCGACCAAGAGACCCAGTACTTC
cdr3_aa: CASSSGTTDQETQYF

d_call: NA
cdr3_length: 16
v_call: TRBV2
clone_size: once
j_call: TRBJ2-2
cdr3_nt: TGTGCCAGCCACCCTAGCGAATTTGCGAACACCGGGGAGCTGTTTTTT
cdr3_aa: CASHPSEFANTGELFF